The 4 T cell receptor beta chains given below trace back to one sample, sequenced in a study of T cell responses to AZD1222 COVID-19 vaccine. Assay: immunoSEQ multiplex PCR; the TCRdb copy retains only in-frame clones and omits some. The table lists 40,000 to 60,000 clones, around 85% of them singletons. Here the sequenced sample was peripheral blood, taken on day 0 of MenACWY control vaccination. Source of these receptors: an adult in good health.

This clone was counted many times. The rearrangement links TRBV28 to TRBJ2-3; D is undetermined. The CDR3 has 11 residues. V was clipped by 3 bases and J by 10 bases, with 8 bases between them. Germline-derived CDR1 and CDR2 are MDHEN and SYDVKM. CDR3: CASSFDRAQYF. As DNA, the CDR3 is TGTGCCAGCAGTTTCGACCGGGCGCAGTATTTT.

The V call is TRBV28, the J call TRBJ1-6, with 7 bases aligning to TRBD1. The CDR3 extends over 17 amino acids. Germline CDR1 MDHEN, CDR2 SYDVKM. With V trimmed by 3 bases and J by 4 bases, 9 bases remained unmatched. For the CDR3, the DNA is TGTGCCAGCAGTTTGCTCGGGGGGGGACAGTATAATTCACCCCTCCACTTT. Translated: CASSLLGGGQYNSPLHF.

Only a few counts were recorded for this clone. The rearrangement joins TRBV6-4 to TRBJ2-3; TRBD2 agrees at 9 bases. J lost 3 bases, V lost 3 bases, and 1 base had no gene match. Germline V gives CDR1 MRHNA, CDR2 SNTAGT. The CDR3 loop spans 14 amino acids. In nucleotides, the CDR3 is TGTGCCAGCAGTGAAACTAGCGGGACAGATACGCAGTATTTT. It specifies CASSETSGTDTQYF.

The V and J genes are TRBV14 and TRBJ1-1; possible D gene TRBD1, 6 bases. Trimming shortened V by 6 bases and J by 4 bases, and 9 bases separated the two germline ends. The V gene's germline CDR1 is SGHDN and CDR2 FVKESK. This CDR3 is built from 12 residues. CDR3 nucleotides: TGTGCCAGCAGTCCACAGGGCACTGAAGCTTTCTTT. Its protein is CASSPQGTEAFF. Looking up the rest from reference TRBV14 and TRBJ1-1 gives the full variable domain: EAGVTQFPSHSVIEKGQTVTLRCDPISGHDNLYWYRRVMGKEIKFLLHFVKESKQDESGMPNNRFLAERTGGTYSTLKVQPAELEDSGVYFCASSPQGTEAFFGQGTRLTVV.